The rows below give T cell receptor beta chains drawn from one sample of a study of cytomegalovirus exposure and HLA in healthy donors. Clones were sequenced by immunoSEQ multiplex PCR, and TCRdb holds only the in-frame ones, with some missing. The sample lists about 130,000 clones, 75% to 85% occurring once. Sequenced: PBMCs. The receptor set was obtained from a male donor in good health and CMV-seronegative. The CDR3 runs from the conserved cysteine through the conserved F or W. D genes are given only for firm matches. A row's size may be missing; if present it is once, few, many or a size class.

j_call | clone_size | d_call | v_call | cdr3_aa | cdr3_nt
TRBJ1-4 | . | TRBD1 | TRBV30 | CAWISKTGRQKLFF | TGTGCCTGGATTTCGAAGACAGGGCGGCAAAAACTGTTTTTT
TRBJ1-2 | . | . | TRBV30 | CACLGAHYGYTF | TGTGCCTGTCTTGGGGCACACTATGGCTACACCTTC
TRBJ2-3 | once | TRBD1 | TRBV6-1 | CASSARQGVTDTQYF | TGTGCCAGCAGTGCCCGCCAGGGGGTTACAGATACGCAGTATTTT
TRBJ1-1 | . | TRBD1 | TRBV6-5 | CASSYLTSRGTEAFF | TGTGCCAGCAGTTACCTTACTTCCAGGGGGACTGAAGCTTTCTTT
TRBJ2-3 | . | . | TRBV19 | CASSEDRISLGTDTQYF | TGTGCCAGTAGTGAAGATAGGATTAGCTTAGGCACAGATACGCAGTATTTT
TRBJ2-7 | . | . | TRBV6-5 | CASGDLSSYEQYF | TGTGCCAGCGGAGACTTAAGCTCCTACGAGCAGTACTTC
TRBJ1-2 | . | TRBD1 | TRBV29-1 | CSVLTGYGYTF | TGCAGCGTACTGACAGGGTATGGCTACACCTTC
TRBJ2-7 | . | TRBD2 | TRBV30 | CAWSHSGWSSYEQYF | TGTGCCTGGAGCCATAGCGGGTGGAGCTCCTACGAGCAGTACTTC
TRBJ2-1 | few | . | TRBV6-5 | CASSRDFSSYNEQFF | TGTGCCAGCAGTCGGGACTTTAGCTCCTACAATGAGCAGTTCTTC
TRBJ2-3 | . | . | TRBV6-1 | CASTLVVGTDTQYF | TGTGCCAGCACCTTGGTGGTAGGCACAGATACGCAGTATTTT
TRBJ1-6 | . | . | TRBV5-1 | CASSRPGENSPLHF | TGCGCCAGCAGCCGTCCAGGGGAAAATTCACCCCTCCACTTT
TRBJ2-3 | . | . | TRBV5-1 | CASSSGSDTQYF | TGCGCCAGCAGCTCGGGGTCAGATACGCAGTATTTT
TRBJ2-2 | few | TRBD2 | TRBV6-6 | CASSYAGGLPVGELFF | TGTGCCAGCAGTTACGCGGGGGGCCTCCCAGTCGGGGAGCTGTTTTTT
TRBJ1-2 | . | . | TRBV7-9 | CASSPRQRHYGYTF | TGTGCCAGCAGCCCAAGACAGCGCCACTATGGCTACACCTTC
TRBJ1-2 | . | TRBD1 | TRBV7-8 | CASSAIIVPGQTNYGYTF | TGTGCCAGCAGCGCGATAATAGTTCCGGGACAGACTAACTATGGCTACACCTTC
TRBJ1-2 | . | . | TRBV28 | CASSLVSSGYTF | TGTGCCAGCAGTTTGGTTTCGAGTGGCTACACCTTC
TRBJ1-1 | . | . | TRBV6-1 | CASSPGYTEAFF | TGTGCCAGCAGCCCAGGGTACACTGAAGCTTTCTTT
TRBJ2-7 | . | TRBD1 | TRBV30 | CAWRKPTGKRYEQYF | TGTGCCTGGAGGAAACCGACAGGGAAGAGGTACGAGCAGTACTTC
TRBJ1-5 | once | TRBD1 | TRBV10-1 | CASSGGEGPQHF | TGCGCCAGTTCAGGGGGCGAGGGGCCCCAGCATTTT
TRBJ2-1 | few | TRBD2 | TRBV2 | CASSFSTSGGYNEQFF | TGTGCCAGCAGTTTCTCGACTAGCGGGGGGTACAATGAGCAGTTCTTC
TRBJ2-2 | . | TRBD1 | TRBV7-3 | CASSFDRGFSGELFF | TGTGCCAGCAGCTTCGACAGGGGTTTTTCCGGGGAGCTGTTTTTT
TRBJ1-1 | . | . | TRBV15 | CATSREPNMNTEAFF | TGTGCCACCAGCAGAGAGCCCAACATGAACACTGAAGCTTTCTTT
TRBJ1-5 | . | . | TRBV27 | CASSLKSNSNQPQHF | TGTGCCAGCAGTTTGAAGAGTAATAGCAATCAGCCCCAGCATTTT
TRBJ2-7 | . | . | TRBV5-8 | CASSQDVWRAYEQYF | TGTGCCAGCAGCCAGGACGTTTGGAGGGCCTACGAGCAGTACTTC
TRBJ2-5 | . | TRBD2 | TRBV9 | CASSVATSGEETQYF | TGTGCCAGCAGTGTAGCTACTAGCGGGGAGGAGACCCAGTACTTC
TRBJ1-4 | . | TRBD1 | TRBV30 | CAWSRGQGSEKLFF | TGTGCCTGGAGTAGGGGACAGGGAAGTGAAAAACTGTTTTTT
TRBJ1-1 | . | . | TRBV19 | CASAHREGTEAFF | TGTGCCAGTGCACACAGGGAGGGCACTGAAGCTTTCTTT
TRBJ2-7 | . | TRBD1 | TRBV5-5 | CASSFRDRDYEQYF | TGTGCCAGCAGCTTCCGGGACAGGGACTACGAGCAGTACTTC
TRBJ2-2 | . | . | TRBV19 | CASSISSHSGELFF | TGTGCCAGTAGTATCTCTTCCCACTCCGGGGAGCTGTTTTTT